Listed here are 30 T cell receptor beta chains from one sample, sequenced in a study of graft-versus-host responses after intestinal transplantation. Assay used: immunoSEQ multiplex PCR; TCRdb lists only in-frame clones, some missing. The data contain some 27,000 clones, about 94% of them seen just once; the ten biggest clones take up under 0.95%. The input for sequencing was PBMCs, taken approximately 32 days after intestinal transplant. The origin of the receptors is a human patient who received an intestinal transplant, so some T cells may come from the graft donor.

The chain uses TRBV5-1 and TRBJ2-3; 10 bases are a match to TRBD2. Germline-derived CDR1 and CDR2 are SGHRS and YFSETQ. The CDR3 sequence is 16 residues long. Trimming cost V 3 bases and J 0 bases; bases outside gene matches: 4. CDR3 coding DNA: TGCGCCAGCAGCTCAACTAGCGGGACTAGCACAGATACGCAGTATTTT. This codes for CASSSTSGTSTDTQYF.

The CDR3 sequence is CASSEGPQTYTDTQYF. CDR3 nucleotide sequence: TGTGCCAGCAGTGAAGGCCCCCAGACCTACACAGATACGCAGTATTTT. This chain connects TRBV6-1 to TRBJ2-3; D gene uncertain. Germline V gives CDR1 MNHNS, CDR2 SASEGT. Trimming cost V 1 base and J 2 bases, with 13 bases left between them. The CDR3 has 16 amino acids.

This clone was recorded once. The rearrangement uses TRBV9 and TRBJ2-5, with D unclear. The V end was cut by 4 bases, the J end by 5 bases, with 15 bases between. The CDR3 runs to 14 residues. Germline V CDR1 and CDR2: SGDLS, YYNGEE. CDR3 loop: CASSPSVTSETQYF. CDR3 sequence (DNA): TGTGCCAGCAGCCCCTCAGTAACATCTGAGACCCAGTACTTC.

This clone has just a few counts. This chain uses TRBV10-3 with TRBJ2-7; 8 bases are a match to TRBD1. The CDR3 contains 12 residues. Trimming removed 8 bases from V and 3 bases from J; junction bases left unmatched: 3. Germline V gene sequence: CDR1 ENHRY, CDR2 SYGVKD. The CDR3 protein is CAIGGTGYEQYF. DNA for the CDR3: TGTGCCATCGGAGGGACAGGCTACGAGCAGTACTTC.

V is TRBV28 and J is TRBJ2-3; D uncertain. Germline CDR1 and CDR2: MDHEN and SYDVKM. Trimming took off 1 base at V and 0 bases at J, with 5 bases between the two ends. CDR3 length: 14 residues. CDR3 in DNA: TGTGCCAGCAGTTTATTTAGTAGCACAGATACGCAGTATTTT. This gives the protein CASSLFSSTDTQYF. The variable domain in full, completed from reference TRBV28 and TRBJ2-3, reads DVKVTQSSRYLVKRTGEKVFLECVQDMDHENMFWYRQDPGLGLRLIYFSYDVKMKEKGDIPEGYSVSREKKERFSLILESASTNQTSMYLCASSLFSSTDTQYFGPGTRLTVL.

J is TRBJ2-2 and V is TRBV30; 7 nucleotides align to TRBD2. The CDR3 covers 15 residues. Losses at the gene ends were 3 bases for V and 1 base for J; bases not matched to a gene: 5. CDR1 and CDR2 from the germline V gene are GTSNPN and SVGIG (reference sequence). CDR3 loop: CAWSYGTMNTGELFF. The CDR3 DNA sequence: TGTGCCTGGAGCTACGGGACTATGAACACCGGGGAGCTGTTTTTT.

The rearrangement links TRBV15 to TRBJ1-4, with D possibly being TRBD1 (5 bases). The CDR3 consists of 13 residues. CDR1 is LNHNV, CDR2 YYDKDF, per germline (reference sequence). Trimming stripped 6 bases from V and 7 bases from J, with 12 bases between. Here the CDR3 reads CATRGDPREKLFF. CDR3 in DNA: TGTGCCACCAGAGGGGACCCGCGTGAAAAACTGTTTTTT.

The chain has TRBV2 and TRBJ2-3; maybe TRBD2 (6 bases). Germline CDR1 and CDR2: SNHLY and FYNNEI. The CDR3 covers 12 residues. Trimming took 8 bases from V and 4 from J, leaving 10 bases between them. The CDR3 loop reads CASRRESDTQYF. Written as DNA, the CDR3 is TGTGCCAGCCGCCGGGAGTCAGATACGCAGTATTTT.

The chain employs TRBV5-1 and TRBJ2-3; no clear D gene. V was shortened by 1 base and J by 2 bases, with 11 bases between the two germline ends. Germline-derived CDR1 and CDR2 are SGHRS and YFSETQ. The CDR3 runs to 15 residues. The CDR3 here is CASSLRSGFTDTQYF. The CDR3 DNA reads TGCGCCAGCAGCTTGAGGTCTGGCTTCACAGATACGCAGTATTTT.

This sequence joins TRBV29-1 and TRBJ2-1; D is uncertain. The CDR3 sequence is 12 residues long. The germline gives CDR1 SQVTM, CDR2 ANQGSEA. V dropped 2 bases and J dropped 4 bases, with 6 bases sitting between them. CDR3 amino acids: CSVELGYNEQFF. The CDR3 DNA reads as TGCAGCGTTGAACTAGGATACAATGAGCAGTTCTTC.

This chain joins TRBV5-1 and TRBJ1-2; 8 nucleotides match TRBD1. CDR1 and CDR2 from the germline V gene are SGHRS and YFSETQ. V was clipped by 4 bases and J by 8 bases; unmatched bases: 10. The CDR3 totals 14 residues. The CDR3 DNA follows: TGCGCCAGCAGCCTCCTGACAGGGGAAGGGGGCTACACCTTC. This sequence encodes CASSLLTGEGGYTF.

V is TRBV5-4 and J is TRBJ2-1; D is unclear. The CDR3 loop spans 13 amino acids. V lost 1 base and J lost 9, with 11 bases in between. Germline-derived CDR1 and CDR2 are SGHNT and YYREEE (reference sequence). The CDR3 is CASSLHMGVEQFF. CDR3 DNA sequence: TGTGCCAGCAGCTTGCATATGGGCGTTGAGCAGTTCTTC.

The V call is TRBV6-4, the J call TRBJ2-3, with 12 bases lining up with TRBD2. This CDR3 has 15 residues. V was clipped by 3 bases and J by 3 bases; unmatched bases: 1. The germline V gene encodes CDR1 MRHNA and CDR2 SNTAGT. The CDR3 spells CASSEGTSGTDTQYF. The CDR3 DNA reads TGTGCCAGCAGTGAGGGGACTAGCGGGACAGATACGCAGTATTTT.

The chain is built from TRBV9 and TRBJ2-5; D is unclear. The J call is in doubt because the DNA end fits TRBJ2-7 better. Looked up from germline, CDR1 is SGDLS and CDR2 is YYNGEE. The CDR3 runs to 15 residues. In DNA, the CDR3 is TGTGCCAGCAGCGCCGGGCCCCAAGGCACCTACGAGCAGTACTTC. It translates to CASSAGPQGTYEQYF.

This chain uses TRBV6-6 with TRBJ1-4; D is perhaps TRBD1 (5 bases). This CDR3 comprises 16 residues. The germline V gene encodes CDR1 MNHNY and CDR2 SVGAGI (reference sequence). V was pared by 5 bases and J by 4 bases, with 17 bases between. The CDR3 bases are TGTGCCAGCAGTATCTCGACCGGGGGGGATAATGAAAAACTGTTTTTT. Translating it yields CASSISTGGDNEKLFF.

The chain is built from TRBV19 and TRBJ2-1; a weak D match, TRBD2 (6 bases). The CDR3 has 12 residues. Germline values: CDR1 LNHDA, CDR2 SQIVND (reference sequence). V shed 7 bases and J shed 9 bases, with 13 bases lying between them. CDR3 bases: TGTGCCAGTACGGGGGATTATAGTGAGCAGTTCTTC. The encoded protein is CASTGDYSEQFF.

This clone has a single count. This chain joins TRBV7-9 and TRBJ1-2; no definite D call. CDR1 is SEHNR and CDR2 is FQNEAQ in the germline V gene (reference sequence). The CDR3 sequence is 15 residues long. V was clipped by 6 bases and J by 4 bases, with 18 bases between them. Written as DNA, the CDR3 is TGTGCCAGCAGTTCCACCCACAAGGGCAGCTATGGCTACACCTTC. Translation gives CASSSTHKGSYGYTF. The variable domain in full, with the rest retrieved from reference TRBV7-9 and TRBJ1-2, is DTGVSQNPRHKITKRGQNVTFRCDPISEHNRLYWYRQTLGQGPEFLTYFQNEAQLEKSRLLSDRFSAERPKGSFSTLEIQRTEQGDSAMYLCASSSTHKGSYGYTFGSGTRLTVV.

The V call is TRBV7-9, the J call TRBJ1-2, with TRBD1 matching over 7 bases. The germline V gene has CDR1 SEHNR and CDR2 FQNEAQ (reference sequence). The CDR3 extends over 15 amino acids. V dropped 1 base and J dropped 3; count of bases not matched to a gene: 5. DNA for the CDR3: TGTGCCAGCAGCTTAGAGGGACAGATCGACTATGGCTACACCTTC. As protein: CASSLEGQIDYGYTF.

This clone was picked up one time. This rearrangement joins TRBV10-3 to TRBJ1-3, with 7 positions matching TRBD1. With 1 base clipped from V and 6 bases from J, the junction kept 6 bases outside the gene matches. Germline V gives CDR1 ENHRY, CDR2 SYGVKD. The CDR3 has 15 residues. In DNA form, the CDR3 reads TGTGCCATCAGTGAGTGGGACAGTGCGTTAAACACCATATATTTT. It specifies CAISEWDSALNTIYF.

This clone was counted between two and nine times. The CDR3 DNA reads TGTGCCAGCAGCTTGAGGTCAGGAGAGACCCAGTACTTC. Its translation is CASSLRSGETQYF. The V call is TRBV5-6, the J call TRBJ2-5; D is uncertain. In germline, CDR1 is SGHDT, CDR2 YYEEEE. V shed 1 base and J shed 4 bases, with 8 bases lying between them. This CDR3 spans 13 amino acids.

The chain carries TRBV4-1 and TRBJ1-2, with a weak D call TRBD1 (6 bases). The CDR3 runs 17 residues. CDR1 MGHRA and CDR2 YSYEKL come from the germline V gene. V was shortened by 0 bases and J by 4 bases, with 18 bases between the two germline ends. Here the CDR3 DNA reads TGCGCCAGCAGCCAAGACCAGGGGCACCCGTTCACCTATGGCTACACCTTC. Its protein product is CASSQDQGHPFTYGYTF.

The V and J genes are TRBV19 and TRBJ2-1; D remains ambiguous. The length of the CDR3 is 12 residues. V lost 3 bases and J 2 bases, leaving 2 bases between the germline ends. Germline V gene lookup returns CDR1 LNHDA and CDR2 SQIVND (reference sequence). The CDR3 DNA reads as TGTGCCAGTAGTATCCCCTACAATGAGCAGTTCTTC. Translated, it gives CASSIPYNEQFF. The whole variable domain, remainder taken from reference TRBV19 and TRBJ2-1, is DGGITQSPKYLFRKEGQNVTLSCEQNLNHDAMYWYRQDPGQGLRLIYYSQIVNDFQKGDIAEGYSVSREKKESFPLTVTSAQKNPTAFYLCASSIPYNEQFFGPGTRLTVL.

This clone was counted once. The chain recombines TRBV27 with TRBJ2-7; 8 bases map to TRBD1. J lost 3 bases, V lost 5 bases, and 6 bases had no gene match. Germline values: CDR1 MNHEY, CDR2 SMNVEV (reference sequence). This CDR3 is built from 14 residues. The CDR3 DNA reads TGTGCCAGCAGTCTAGGGACAGGTTACTACGAGCAGTACTTC. Amino acid sequence: CASSLGTGYYEQYF.

The V call is TRBV28, the J call TRBJ2-7; 9 bases line up with TRBD2. CDR1 and CDR2 from the germline V gene are MDHEN and SYDVKM. With V trimmed by 6 bases and J by 0 bases, 6 bases remained unmatched. This CDR3 spans 15 amino acids. The DNA of the CDR3 is TGTGCCAGCAGCCCTTATAGCGGGAGCTCCTACGAGCAGTACTTC. Translation gives CASSPYSGSSYEQYF.

V and J are TRBV7-2 and TRBJ2-6, with 8 bases identical to TRBD2. The CDR3 contains 15 residues. Trimming took 6 bases from V and 2 from J; bases not matched to a gene: 3. The germline CDR1 and CDR2 sequences are SGHTA and FQGNSA. The CDR3 protein is CASRSGGAGANVLTF. CDR3 nucleotides: TGTGCCAGCAGGTCCGGGGGGGCTGGGGCCAACGTCCTGACTTTC.

J is TRBJ2-7 and V is TRBV5-6, with a tentative D call TRBD1 (6 bases). Between the trimmed V and J ends, which lost 2 bases and 3 bases, there was a span of 6 bases. The CDR3 length is 12 residues. CDR1 is SGHDT, CDR2 YYEEEE, per germline. CDR3 sequence reads: CASSLGGYEQYF. The CDR3 DNA sequence: TGTGCCAGCAGCTTAGGGGGCTACGAGCAGTACTTC.

The chain links TRBV9 to TRBJ1-3; possible D gene TRBD1, 5 bases. The CDR3 sequence is 15 residues long. V was cut by 3 bases and J by 8 bases, with 18 bases left in between. Germline V gene data show CDR1 as SGDLS and CDR2 as YYNGEE. CDR3 loop: CASSDEGRPGDTIYF. As DNA, the CDR3 is TGTGCCAGCAGCGATGAGGGGAGACCGGGGGACACCATATATTTT.

The chain is built from TRBV19 and TRBJ1-1, with TRBD1 as a possible D gene (6 bases). CDR3 length: 17 amino acids. Germline V lookup: CDR1 LNHDA, CDR2 SQIVND (reference sequence). The V gene lost 0 bases and the J gene lost 4 bases, with 18 bases spanning the gap. CDR3 DNA: TGTGCCAGTAGTATAGATCTTGGGGGGACAAGCCCCACTGAAGCTTTCTTT. This gives the protein CASSIDLGGTSPTEAFF.

For this clone: At one boundary the junction diverges from the germline segment, which might be a read error. This chain connects TRBV19 to TRBJ1-1, with TRBD1 matching over 7 bases. There are 16 residues in the CDR3. Germline V gene data show CDR1 as LNHDA and CDR2 as SQIVND (reference sequence). This CDR3 is CTSSMDRTGGDTEAFF. The CDR3 region has the DNA TGTACCAGTAGTATGGACCGGACAGGAGGAGACACTGAAGCTTTCTTT.

The V gene is TRBV29-1, the J gene TRBJ2-7; TRBD1 matches 7 bases. Germline V lookup: CDR1 SQVTM, CDR2 ANQGSEA. The CDR3 is 13 amino acids. With V trimmed by 2 bases and J by 4 bases, 5 bases remained unmatched. Here the CDR3 reads CSVELQGNYEQYF. The CDR3 nucleotides are TGCAGCGTTGAATTACAGGGGAATTACGAGCAGTACTTC.